Following are 8 T cell receptor beta chains from one sample sequenced in a study of blood T cells in healthy people across ages. A second about 6 to 11 cycle PCR used barcoded and J-beta primers. MiXCR, run by TCRdb on the 5' RACE reads, gives a single entry per CDR3 protein. This sample has some 700,000 distinct CDR3 sequences, with roughly 44% found just once. Sequencing was carried out using blood. The receptors come from a woman in her fifties or sixties in good health.

V and J are TRBV10-3 and TRBJ1-1, with D unclear. The germline V gene has CDR1 ENHRY and CDR2 SYGVKD. CDR3 length equals 15 residues. V was trimmed by 5 bases and J by 3 bases, leaving 16 bases between them. The CDR3 reads CAISQNTRWDTEAFF. The DNA for the CDR3 is TGTGCCATCAGTCAGAACACCCGATGGGACACTGAAGCTTTCTTT.

J is TRBJ1-2 and V is TRBV20-1, with D uncertain. The CDR3 spans 13 residues. Trimming left V 3 bases short and J 2 bases short, with 10 bases between. The V gene's germline CDR1 is DFQATT and CDR2 SNEGSKA (reference sequence). CDR3 in amino acids: CSASPQANYGYTF. CDR3 coding DNA: TGCAGTGCTAGCCCCCAGGCCAACTATGGCTACACCTTC.

This clonotype was found a few times. The rearrangement uses TRBV4-2 and TRBJ2-7, with TRBD2 matching 7 bases. This CDR3 has 18 amino acids. The V segment lost 1 base and the J segment 2 bases; nucleotides outside the gene matches: 14. CDR1 LGHNA and CDR2 YNFKEQ come from the germline V gene. CDR3 nucleotide sequence: TGTGCCAGCAGCCAAGCGGGGTCGGGGGGAATCATAACCTACGAGCAGTACTTC. Protein: CASSQAGSGGIITYEQYF.

The chain has TRBV20-1 and TRBJ2-5, with 8 bases matching TRBD2. This CDR3 comprises 16 residues. Germline CDR1 is DFQATT and CDR2 is SNEGSKA (reference sequence). V was clipped by 1 base and J by 11 bases; unmatched bases: 18. The CDR3 DNA reads as TGCAGTGCTAGAGGGGGGTGGCTAGCGGGTGGAAATGAGCAGTACTTC. It codes for CSARGGWLAGGNEQYF.

The rearrangement joins TRBV5-1 to TRBJ2-7; 10 positions match TRBD2. V shed 4 bases, J shed 6 bases, and the junction held 13 bases outside the gene matches. The CDR3 runs to 16 residues. Germline V lookup: CDR1 SGHRS, CDR2 YFSETQ. The CDR3 is CASSPAPASGSFEQYF. The CDR3, as DNA: TGCGCCAGCAGCCCGGCCCCCGCTAGCGGGAGCTTCGAGCAGTACTTC.

The gene calls are TRBV18 and TRBJ1-6; D may be TRBD1 (6 bases). There are 16 residues in the CDR3. V dropped 1 base and J dropped 7 bases, with 14 bases sitting between them. Per germline, CDR1 KGHSH and CDR2 LQKENI. The CDR3 protein is CASSPRTGAANSPLHF. In nucleotides, the CDR3 is TGTGCCAGCTCACCACGTACGGGGGCGGCGAATTCACCCCTCCACTTT.

The chain carries TRBV21-1 and TRBJ2-7; the table's TRBD2 call for D was not verified on the DNA. TRBV21-1 corresponds to a pseudogene. The CDR3 is 11 residues long. The DNA of the CDR3 is TGTGCCAGCATTGGACGAGGGCAGCAGTACTTC. It specifies CASIGRGQQYF.

This clonotype showed up many times. This sequence joins TRBV28 and TRBJ2-7; 11 positions match TRBD2. Germline V gene sequence: CDR1 MDHEN, CDR2 SYDVKM. This CDR3 comprises 15 residues. The J segment lost 0 bases and the V segment lost 6 bases, leaving 4 bases of the junction unmatched. The CDR3 loop is CASSPGTSGSYEQYF. CDR3 DNA: TGTGCCAGCAGCCCGGGGACTAGCGGCTCCTACGAGCAGTACTTC.